The text below deals with one TCR beta chain. The V gene's germline CDR1 is SEHNR and CDR2 FQNEAQ (reference sequence). The V gene lost 5 bases and the J gene lost 4 bases, with 17 bases spanning the gap. This CDR3 comprises 15 residues. The record originates from a study of long-term antiretroviral therapy in people with HIV. At survey level, the immunoSEQ assay was run in its v3.0 version. TCRdb's table, derived via immunoSEQ multiplex PCR, lists solely in-frame clones and lacks some. Of 20,000 to 25,000 clones in the sample, about four fifths were seen once. The material sequenced was unsorted PBMCs, taken 0.3 years after starting antiretroviral therapy. The origin of this receptor is a man between 50 and 59 years old with HIV. The chain links TRBV7-9 to TRBJ1-1; D not certain. This chain's CDR3 is CASSASYAGVTEAFF. DNA of the CDR3: TGTGCCAGCAGCGCATCCTATGCCGGGGTCACTGAAGCTTTCTTT.